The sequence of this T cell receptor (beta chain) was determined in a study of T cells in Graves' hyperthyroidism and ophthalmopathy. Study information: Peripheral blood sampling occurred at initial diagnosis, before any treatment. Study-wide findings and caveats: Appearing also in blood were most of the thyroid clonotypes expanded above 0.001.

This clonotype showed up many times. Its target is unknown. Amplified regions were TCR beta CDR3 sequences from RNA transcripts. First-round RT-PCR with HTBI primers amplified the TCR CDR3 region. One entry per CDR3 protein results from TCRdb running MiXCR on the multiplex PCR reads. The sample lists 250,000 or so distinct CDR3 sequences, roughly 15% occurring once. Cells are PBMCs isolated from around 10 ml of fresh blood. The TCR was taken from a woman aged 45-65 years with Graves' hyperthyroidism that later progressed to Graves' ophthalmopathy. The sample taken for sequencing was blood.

The CDR3 spells CSARYFGLAYNEQFF. CDR3 bases: TGCAGTGCTAGATATTTCGGACTAGCGTACAATGAGCAGTTCTTC. The gene calls are TRBV20-1 and TRBJ2-1; TRBD2 matches 9 bases. The length of the CDR3 is 15 residues. From germline, CDR1 is DFQATT and CDR2 SNEGSKA (reference sequence). Germline trimming cut 2 bases from V and 4 bases from J; bases unmatched to any gene: 6.